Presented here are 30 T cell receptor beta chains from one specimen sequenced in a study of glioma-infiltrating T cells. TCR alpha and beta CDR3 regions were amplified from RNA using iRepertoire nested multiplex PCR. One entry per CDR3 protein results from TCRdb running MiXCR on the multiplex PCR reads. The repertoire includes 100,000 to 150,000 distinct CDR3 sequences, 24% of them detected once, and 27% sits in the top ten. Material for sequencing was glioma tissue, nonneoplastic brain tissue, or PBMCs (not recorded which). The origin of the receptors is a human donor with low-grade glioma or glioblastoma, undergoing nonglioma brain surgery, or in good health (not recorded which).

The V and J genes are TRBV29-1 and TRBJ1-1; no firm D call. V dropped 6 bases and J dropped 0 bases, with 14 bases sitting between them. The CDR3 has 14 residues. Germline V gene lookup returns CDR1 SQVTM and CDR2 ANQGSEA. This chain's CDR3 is CSVRRQGMNTEAFF. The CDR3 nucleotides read TGCAGCGTCCGCCGACAAGGGATGAACACTGAAGCTTTCTTT.

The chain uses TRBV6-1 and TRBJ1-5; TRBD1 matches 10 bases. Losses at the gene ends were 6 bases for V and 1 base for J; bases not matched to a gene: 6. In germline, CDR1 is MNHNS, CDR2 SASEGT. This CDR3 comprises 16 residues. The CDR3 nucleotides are TGTGCCAGCAGACACCGGACAGGGGGGAGCAATCAGCCCCAGCATTTT. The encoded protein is CASRHRTGGSNQPQHF.

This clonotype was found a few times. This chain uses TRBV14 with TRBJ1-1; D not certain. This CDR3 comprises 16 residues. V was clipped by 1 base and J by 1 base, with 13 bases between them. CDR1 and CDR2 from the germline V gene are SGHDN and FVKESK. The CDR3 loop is CASSQGVRETNTEAFF. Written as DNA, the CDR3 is TGTGCCAGCAGCCAAGGGGTGAGGGAGACGAACACTGAAGCTTTCTTT.

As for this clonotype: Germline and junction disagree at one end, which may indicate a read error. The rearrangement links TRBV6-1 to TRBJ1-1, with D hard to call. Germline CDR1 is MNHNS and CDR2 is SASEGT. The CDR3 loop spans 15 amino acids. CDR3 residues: CASKEEVTMNSEAFF. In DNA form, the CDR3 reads TGTGCCAGTAAAGAAGAGGTCACAATGAACAGTGAAGCTTTCTTT.

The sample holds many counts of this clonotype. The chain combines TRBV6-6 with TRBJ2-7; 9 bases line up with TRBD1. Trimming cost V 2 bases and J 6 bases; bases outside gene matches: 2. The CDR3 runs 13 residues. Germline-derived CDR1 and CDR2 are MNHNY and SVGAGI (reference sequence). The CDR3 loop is CASSYDRGSEQYV. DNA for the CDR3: TGTGCCAGCAGTTACGACAGGGGGAGCGAGCAGTACGTC.

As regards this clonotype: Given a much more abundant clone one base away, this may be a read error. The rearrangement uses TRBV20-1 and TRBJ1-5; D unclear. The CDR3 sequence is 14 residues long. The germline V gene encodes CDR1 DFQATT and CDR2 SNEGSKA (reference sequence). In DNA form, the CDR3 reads TGCAGTGCTAGTGTGCAACCCTTCAATCAGCCCAAGCATTTT. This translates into CSASVQPFNQPKHF.

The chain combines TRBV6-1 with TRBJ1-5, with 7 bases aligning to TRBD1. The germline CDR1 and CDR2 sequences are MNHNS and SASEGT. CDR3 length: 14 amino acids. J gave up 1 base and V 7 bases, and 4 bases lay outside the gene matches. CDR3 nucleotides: TGTGCCAGCACAGGGGGGGGAAGCAATCAGCCCCAGCATTTT. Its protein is CASTGGGSNQPQHF.

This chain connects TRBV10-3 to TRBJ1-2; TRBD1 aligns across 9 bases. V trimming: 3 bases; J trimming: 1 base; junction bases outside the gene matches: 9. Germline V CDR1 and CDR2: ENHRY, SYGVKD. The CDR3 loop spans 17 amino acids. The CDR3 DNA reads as TGTGCCATCAGTGACCCCGGGACAGGGATCGGTAACTATGGCTACACCTTC. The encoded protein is CAISDPGTGIGNYGYTF.

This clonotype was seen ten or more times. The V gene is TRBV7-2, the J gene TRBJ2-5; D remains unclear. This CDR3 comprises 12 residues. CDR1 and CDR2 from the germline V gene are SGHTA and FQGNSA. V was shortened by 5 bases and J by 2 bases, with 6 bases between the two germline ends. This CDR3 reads CASSELQETQYF. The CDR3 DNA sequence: TGTGCCAGCAGCGAATTGCAAGAGACCCAGTACTTC.

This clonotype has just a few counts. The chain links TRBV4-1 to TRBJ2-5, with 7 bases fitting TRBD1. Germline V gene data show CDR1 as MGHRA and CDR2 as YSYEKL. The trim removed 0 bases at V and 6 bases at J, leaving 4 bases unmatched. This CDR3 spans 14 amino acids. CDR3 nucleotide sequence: TGCGCCAGCAGCCAAGAGACAGGGCAACAGACCCAGTACTTC. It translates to CASSQETGQQTQYF.

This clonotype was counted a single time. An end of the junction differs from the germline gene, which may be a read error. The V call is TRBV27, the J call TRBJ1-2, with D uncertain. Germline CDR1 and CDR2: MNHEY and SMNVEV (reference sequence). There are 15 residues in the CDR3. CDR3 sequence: CASSLLAQLNYGYAF. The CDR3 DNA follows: TGTGCCAGCAGTTTATTGGCGCAACTTAACTATGGCTACGCCTTC.

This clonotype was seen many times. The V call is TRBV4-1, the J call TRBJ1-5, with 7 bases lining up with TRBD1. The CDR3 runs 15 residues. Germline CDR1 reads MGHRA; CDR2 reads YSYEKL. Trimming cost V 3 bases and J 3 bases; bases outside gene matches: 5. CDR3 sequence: CASSHLQGLNQPQHF. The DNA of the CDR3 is TGCGCCAGCAGCCATCTACAGGGGCTCAATCAGCCCCAGCATTTT.

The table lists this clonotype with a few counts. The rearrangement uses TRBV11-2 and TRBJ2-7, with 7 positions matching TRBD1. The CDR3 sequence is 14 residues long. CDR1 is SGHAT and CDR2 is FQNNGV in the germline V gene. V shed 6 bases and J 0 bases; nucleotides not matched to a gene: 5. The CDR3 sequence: CASREQGSSYEQYV. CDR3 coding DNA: TGTGCCAGCAGGGAACAGGGGAGCTCCTACGAGCAGTACGTC.

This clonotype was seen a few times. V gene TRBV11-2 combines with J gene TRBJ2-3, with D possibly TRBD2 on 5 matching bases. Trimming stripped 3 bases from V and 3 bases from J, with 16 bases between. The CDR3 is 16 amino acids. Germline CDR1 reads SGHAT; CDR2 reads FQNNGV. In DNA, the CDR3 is TGTGCCAGCAGCTTTAGCGCGGGTCCAGCTACAGATACGCAGTATTTT. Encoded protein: CASSFSAGPATDTQYF.

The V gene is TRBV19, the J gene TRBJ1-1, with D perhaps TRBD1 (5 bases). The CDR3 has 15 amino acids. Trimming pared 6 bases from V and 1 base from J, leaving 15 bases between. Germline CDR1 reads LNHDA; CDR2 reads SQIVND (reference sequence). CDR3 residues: CASRRPQGPNTEAFF. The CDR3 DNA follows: TGTGCCAGTAGGCGCCCTCAGGGCCCGAACACTGAAGCTTTCTTT.

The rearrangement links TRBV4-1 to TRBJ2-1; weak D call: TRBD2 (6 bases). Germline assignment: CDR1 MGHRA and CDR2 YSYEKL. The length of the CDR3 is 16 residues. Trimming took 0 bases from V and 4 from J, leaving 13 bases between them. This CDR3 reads CASSQDQTGEYNEQFF. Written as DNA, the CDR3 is TGCGCCAGCAGCCAAGATCAGACGGGAGAATACAATGAGCAGTTCTTC.

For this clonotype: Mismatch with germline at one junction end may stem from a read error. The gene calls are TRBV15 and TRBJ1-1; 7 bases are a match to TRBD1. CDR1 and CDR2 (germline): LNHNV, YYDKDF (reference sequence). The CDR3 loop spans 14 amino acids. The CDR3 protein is CATGRSGGRTEAFF. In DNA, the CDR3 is TGTGCCACCGGCAGATCAGGGGGGAGGACTGAAGCTTTCTTT.

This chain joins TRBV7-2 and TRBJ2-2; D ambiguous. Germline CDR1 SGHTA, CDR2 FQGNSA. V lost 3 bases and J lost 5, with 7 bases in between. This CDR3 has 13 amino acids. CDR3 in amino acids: CASSLRSTGELFF. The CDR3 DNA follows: TGTGCCAGCAGCTTGAGGAGTACCGGGGAGCTGTTTTTT.

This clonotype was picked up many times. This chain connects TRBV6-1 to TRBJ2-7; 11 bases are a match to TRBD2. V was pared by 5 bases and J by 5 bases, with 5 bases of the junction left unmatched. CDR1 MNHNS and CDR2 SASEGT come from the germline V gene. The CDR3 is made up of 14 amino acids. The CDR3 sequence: CASSSTSGGHEQYV. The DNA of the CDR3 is TGTGCCAGCAGTTCAACTAGCGGGGGCCACGAGCAGTACGTC.

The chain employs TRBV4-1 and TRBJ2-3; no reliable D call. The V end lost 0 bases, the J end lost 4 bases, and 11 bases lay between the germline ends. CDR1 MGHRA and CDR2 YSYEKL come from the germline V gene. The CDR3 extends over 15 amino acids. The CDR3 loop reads CASSQDLTGSDTQYF. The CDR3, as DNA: TGCGCCAGCAGCCAAGATTTAACGGGTTCAGATACGCAGTATTTT.

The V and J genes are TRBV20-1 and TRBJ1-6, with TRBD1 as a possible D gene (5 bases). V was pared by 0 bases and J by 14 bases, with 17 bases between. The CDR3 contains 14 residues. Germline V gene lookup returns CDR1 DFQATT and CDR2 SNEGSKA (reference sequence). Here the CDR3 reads CSAREGTGFLALHF. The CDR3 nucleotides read TGCAGTGCTAGAGAGGGGACCGGTTTTCTGGCCCTCCACTTT.

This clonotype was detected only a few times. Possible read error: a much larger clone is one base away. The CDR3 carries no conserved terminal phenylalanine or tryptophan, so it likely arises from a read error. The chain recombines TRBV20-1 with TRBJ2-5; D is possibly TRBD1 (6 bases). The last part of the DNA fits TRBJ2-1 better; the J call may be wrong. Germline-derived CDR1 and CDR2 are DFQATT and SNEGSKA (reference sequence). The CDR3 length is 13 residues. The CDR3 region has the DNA TGCAGTGCTAGAGAGGACAGACACAATGAGCAGTTCTTA. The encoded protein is CSAREDRHNEQFL.

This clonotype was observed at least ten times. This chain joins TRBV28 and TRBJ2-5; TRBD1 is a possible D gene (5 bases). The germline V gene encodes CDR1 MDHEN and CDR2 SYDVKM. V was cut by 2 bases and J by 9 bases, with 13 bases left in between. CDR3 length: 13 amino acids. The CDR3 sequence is CASSLGQVGAQYF. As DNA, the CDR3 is TGTGCCAGCAGTTTAGGGCAAGTAGGGGCCCAGTACTTC.

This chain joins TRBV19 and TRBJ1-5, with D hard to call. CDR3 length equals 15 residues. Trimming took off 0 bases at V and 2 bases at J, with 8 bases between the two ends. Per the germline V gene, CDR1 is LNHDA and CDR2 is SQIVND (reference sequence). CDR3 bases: TGTGCCAGTAGTATAGACTACAGAGGCAATCAGCCCCAGCATTTT. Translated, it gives CASSIDYRGNQPQHF.

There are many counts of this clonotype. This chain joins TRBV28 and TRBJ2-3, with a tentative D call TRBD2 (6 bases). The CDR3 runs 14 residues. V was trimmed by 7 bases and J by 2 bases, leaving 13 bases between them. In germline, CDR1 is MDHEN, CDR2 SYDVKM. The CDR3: CASMGWRATDTQYF. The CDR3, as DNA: TGTGCCAGCATGGGTTGGAGGGCCACAGATACGCAGTATTTT.

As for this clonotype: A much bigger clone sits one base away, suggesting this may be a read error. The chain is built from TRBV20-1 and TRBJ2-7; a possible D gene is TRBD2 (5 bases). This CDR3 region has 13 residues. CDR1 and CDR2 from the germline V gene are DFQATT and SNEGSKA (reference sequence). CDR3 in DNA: TGCGGTGCTAGCCCGGACGGAGCCTACGAGCAGTACGTC. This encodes CGASPDGAYEQYV.

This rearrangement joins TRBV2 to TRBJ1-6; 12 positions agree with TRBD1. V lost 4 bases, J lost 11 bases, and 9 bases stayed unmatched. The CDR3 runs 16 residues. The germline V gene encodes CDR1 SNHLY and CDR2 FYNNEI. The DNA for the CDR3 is TGTGCCAGCAGTGGGGACAGGGGGCGTAGGCATCCACCCCTCCACTTT. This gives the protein CASSGDRGRRHPPLHF.

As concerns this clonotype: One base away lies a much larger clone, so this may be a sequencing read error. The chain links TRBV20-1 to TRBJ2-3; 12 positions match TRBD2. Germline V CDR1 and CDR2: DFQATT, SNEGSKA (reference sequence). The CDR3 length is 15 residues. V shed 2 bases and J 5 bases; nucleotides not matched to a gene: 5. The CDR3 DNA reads TGCAGTGCTAGAAGGCTAGCGGGGGGGAGAGATACGCAGTATTTT. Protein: CSARRLAGGRDTQYF.

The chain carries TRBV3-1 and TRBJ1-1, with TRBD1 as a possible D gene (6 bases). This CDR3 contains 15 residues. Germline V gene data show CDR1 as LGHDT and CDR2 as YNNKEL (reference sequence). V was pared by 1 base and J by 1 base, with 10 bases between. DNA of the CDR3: TGTGCCAGCAGCCAAGGAGACAGGAGGAACACTGAAGCTTTCTTT. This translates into CASSQGDRRNTEAFF. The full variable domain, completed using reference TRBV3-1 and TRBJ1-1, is DTAVSQTPKYLVTQMGNDKSIKCEQNLGHDTMYWYKQDSKKFLKIMFSYNNKELIINETVPNRFSPKSPDKAHLNLHINSLELGDSAVYFCASSQGDRRNTEAFFGQGTRLTVV.

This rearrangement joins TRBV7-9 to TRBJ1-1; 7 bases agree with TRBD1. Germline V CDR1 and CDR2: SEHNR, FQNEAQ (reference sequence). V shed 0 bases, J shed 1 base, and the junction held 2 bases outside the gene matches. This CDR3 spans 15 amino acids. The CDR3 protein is CASSLAGGRNTEAFF. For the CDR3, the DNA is TGTGCCAGCAGCTTAGCAGGGGGCCGGAACACTGAAGCTTTCTTT. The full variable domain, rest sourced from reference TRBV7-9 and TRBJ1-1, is DTGVSQNPRHKITKRGQNVTFRCDPISEHNRLYWYRQTLGQGPEFLTYFQNEAQLEKSRLLSDRFSAERPKGSFSTLEIQRTEQGDSAMYLCASSLAGGRNTEAFFGQGTRLTVV.